This TCR beta chain was documented in a study of blood T cell repertoires in COVID-19 (TCRdb year 2020). About the investigation overall: Samples from collaborators originated in the United States, Italy and Spain and spanned both the acute and convalescent phases of COVID-19. The prospective study material was composed of cDNA or gDNA derived from T cells, B-cell-depleted T cells, or PBMCs. Deeply sampled blood TCRbeta repertoires from subjects exposed to, actively infected with, or recovered from COVID-19 were included in the dataset. The repertoires were released in a freely available public database intended as a resource for research on the immune response to SARS-CoV-2. The samples were drawn from the first 160 participants of the ongoing ImmuneRACE study and from more than 1,000 subjects provided by 6 global collaborators. The sample metadata nearly always contained a de-identified subject ID, COVID-19 status, age in years and sex. HLA class I and class II types, where available, came from metadata supplied by the sample provider rather than from assay-based typing.

Turning to this clone: Its antigen has not been determined. One base away there is no much larger clone; base qualities are not given.

From the germline V gene (reference sequence), CDR1 is MNHNY and CDR2 is SVGAGI. There are 16 amino acids in the CDR3, from cysteine to phenylalanine inclusive. Only the CDR3 region is kept as DNA, spanning 48 bases read in frame from base 1. The junction shows trimming of 6 bases on V and 14 bases on J, and the gene matches do not reach 22 bases of it. TCRbeta CDR3 regions were amplified from genomic DNA by means of the immunoSEQ Assay, a bias-controlled multiplex PCR. The study's processing was this. Within the assay, amplification of reference gene primers was used to estimate how many nucleated cells each sample contained. To quantify the absolute abundance of each unique TCRbeta CDR3 rearrangement, sequence reads were collapsed and filtered. Productive Simpson clonality was computed per sample as the square root of Simpson's diversity index over productive rearrangements. Entries here come from immuneACCESS through TCRdb and include only in-frame sequences with V and J called. Some clones fail to appear in such tables; in the studies checked, an unresolved V gene covers under half of the shortfall, and the cause of the remainder is unknown. V and J calls and clone size are as listed in that table; D and trimming were resolved from the DNA. For this sample there are some 90,000 clones; around 67% appear just once. The ten largest clonotypes hold around 23% of the sample.

Whole blood was collected in K2EDTA tubes by collaborating institutions according to the institutions' own protocols. For TCRbeta analysis, collaborator samples were shipped as frozen whole blood, as isolated PBMCs, or as DNA extracted from either sample type. The research as a whole found: Clinical and demographic metadata were provided uncurated, with the amount varying by source and participant.

The receptor was derived from a woman aged 55-75 years in a cohort sampled during active or convalescent COVID-19. The sample consisted of peripheral blood. The chain joins TRBV6-6 to TRBJ2-1, and TRBD1 matches 7 of the central bases. The DNA is TGTGCCAGCAGCTATCAAAAGGGGGCGCGTGTGACACTTGAGTTCTTC. The encoded protein is CASSYQKGARVTLEFF.